This paragraph reports one T cell receptor beta chain. No antigen is known for it. This sample stems from a study of cytomegalovirus exposure and HLA in healthy donors. On the study more broadly: A later analysis reported the same platform for the roughly 110 validation repertoires and the roughly 650 first-cohort repertoires. Study-level points and caveats: About 150 TCR beta chains were listed as cytomegalovirus-associated. Among the CMV-associated chains, a few were confirmed in vitro as specific for CMV antigens.

V was clipped by 5 bases and J by 8 bases; unmatched bases: 6. Per the germline V gene, CDR1 is MNHNY and CDR2 is SVGAGI (reference sequence). The CDR3 loop spans 14 amino acids. Here immunoSEQ multiplex PCR was the method, and the copy in TCRdb shows in-frame clones only, minus some. The profile shows some 150,000 clones, about 91% of them singletons. The receptor's source is a woman younger than 35 in good health and CMV-seropositive. The V and J genes are TRBV6-6 and TRBJ1-6, with 7 bases identical to TRBD1. Material for sequencing was PBMCs. CDR3 nucleotides: TGTGCCAGCAGTGAGACAGGGTCGTATTCACCCCTCCACTTT. Translated, it gives CASSETGSYSPLHF.